This T cell receptor (beta chain) was observed in a study of blood T cell repertoires in COVID-19. Overall study context: The analysed material was cDNA or gDNA that came from T cells, B-cell-depleted T cells, or PBMCs.

Under the authors' procedure: The authors estimated nucleated cell counts from reference gene primer amplification. This table comes from immunoSEQ multiplex PCR, and its TCRdb copy is limited to in-frame clones, with some not included. The D gene and trimming were derived from the DNA, and the V and J assignments and clone size from that table. Seen here are 150,000 to 200,000 clones, about 87% observed once, and the top ten hold about 12%. CDR3 length: 15 residues. Trimming cost V 5 bases and J 2 bases, with 15 bases left between them. Looked up from germline, CDR1 is MDHEN and CDR2 is SYDVKM. This TCR was recovered from a woman between 65 and 79 years old with COVID-19, enrolled during active disease. J is TRBJ1-2 and V is TRBV28; D gene ambiguous. Source material: peripheral blood. The chain's CDR3 is CASSTESGRNYGYTF. The CDR3 coding sequence is TGTGCCAGCAGTACCGAAAGTGGGAGGAACTATGGCTACACCTTC.